These 7 T cell receptor beta chains came from one sample sequenced in a study of response to subunit inactivated influenza vaccine. TCRdb fed the RT-PCR reads into MiXCR, producing one record per CDR3 protein. This sample has about 780,000 distinct CDR3 sequences, with approximately 18% found just once. Sequenced here: PBMCs from blood, sampled around 5 days after vaccination. The receptor source for this set is a man in his fifties who received an inactivated influenza vaccine.

This clonotype was picked up a small number of times. The chain couples TRBV20-1 to TRBJ1-1, with D unresolved. This CDR3 region has 13 residues. Germline-derived CDR1 and CDR2 are DFQATT and SNEGSKA (reference sequence). Trimming shortened V by 4 bases and J by 1 base, and 10 bases separated the two germline ends. DNA for the CDR3: TGCAGTGCTACATGGCAACCGAACACTGAAGCTTTCTTT. Protein: CSATWQPNTEAFF.

This chain joins TRBV6-2 or TRBV6-3 and TRBJ1-5, with D unresolved. Trimming left V 6 bases short and J 0 bases short, with 12 bases between. The CDR3 spans 15 residues. CDR1 is MNHEY and CDR2 is SVGEGT in the germline V gene. CDR3 protein: CASRSPEYSNQPQHF. The DNA for the CDR3 is TGTGCCAGCAGGTCCCCGGAATATAGCAATCAGCCCCAGCATTTT.

This chain joins TRBV10-3 and TRBJ2-5; 11 bases are shared with TRBD1. The CDR3 spans 15 residues. J gave up 5 bases and V 2 bases, and 4 bases lay outside the gene matches. In germline, CDR1 is ENHRY, CDR2 SYGVKD. The CDR3 coding sequence is TGTGCCATCAGTGAGGGACAGGGGGCACGGGAGACCCAGTACTTC. It codes for CAISEGQGARETQYF.

This chain uses TRBV15 with TRBJ2-5; no reliable D call. The CDR3 sequence is 13 residues long. With 0 bases removed from V and 1 base from J, the gap between germline ends came to 3 bases. Germline CDR1 is LNHNV and CDR2 is YYDKDF (reference sequence). Here the CDR3 reads CATSREPQETQYF. DNA for the CDR3: TGTGCCACCAGCAGAGAACCCCAAGAGACCCAGTACTTC. The full variable domain, its missing parts supplied by reference TRBV15 and TRBJ2-5, is DAMVIQNPRYQVTQFGKPVTLSCSQTLNHNVMYWYQQKSSQAPKLLFHYYDKDFNNEADTPDNFQSRRPNTSFCFLDIRSPGLGDTAMYLCATSREPQETQYFGPGTRLLVL.

This clonotype was picked up a small number of times. The J gene is TRBJ2-2, the V gene TRBV7-9, with D possibly TRBD1 on 5 matching bases. CDR1 is SEHNR, CDR2 FQNEAQ, per germline (reference sequence). The V end lost 4 bases, the J end lost 3 bases, and 12 bases lay between the germline ends. This CDR3 is 15 amino acids long. This CDR3 reads CASSSLQGDTGELFF. CDR3 nucleotides: TGTGCCAGCAGCTCCCTTCAAGGGGACACCGGGGAGCTGTTTTTT.

The chain couples TRBV9 to TRBJ1-1; TRBD1 aligns across 12 bases. Per germline, CDR1 SGDLS and CDR2 YYNGEE. The CDR3 has 18 residues. Germline trimming cut 4 bases from V and 6 bases from J; bases unmatched to any gene: 16. Here the CDR3 reads CASSLRDRGRSGKAEAFF. DNA for the CDR3: TGTGCCAGCAGCTTACGGGACAGGGGGCGTTCAGGGAAAGCTGAAGCTTTCTTT.

The chain links TRBV5-1 to TRBJ2-7, with a possible D match to TRBD2 (5 bases). In germline, CDR1 is SGHRS, CDR2 YFSETQ. Trimming removed 2 bases from V and 2 bases from J, with 11 bases in between. The CDR3 is 14 residues long. CDR3 amino acids: CASSFGEVPYEQYF. In nucleotides, the CDR3 is TGCGCCAGCAGCTTCGGGGAAGTCCCCTACGAGCAGTACTTC.